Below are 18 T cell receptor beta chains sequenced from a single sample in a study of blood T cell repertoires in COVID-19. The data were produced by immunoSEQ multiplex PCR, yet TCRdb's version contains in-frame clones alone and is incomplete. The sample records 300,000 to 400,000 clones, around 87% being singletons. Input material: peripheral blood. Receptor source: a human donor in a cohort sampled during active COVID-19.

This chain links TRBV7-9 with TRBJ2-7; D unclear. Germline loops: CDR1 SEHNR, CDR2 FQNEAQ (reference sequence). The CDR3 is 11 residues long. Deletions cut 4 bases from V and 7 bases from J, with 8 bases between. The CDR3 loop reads CASSSQWEQYF. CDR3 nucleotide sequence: TGTGCCAGCAGCTCACAGTGGGAGCAGTACTTC.

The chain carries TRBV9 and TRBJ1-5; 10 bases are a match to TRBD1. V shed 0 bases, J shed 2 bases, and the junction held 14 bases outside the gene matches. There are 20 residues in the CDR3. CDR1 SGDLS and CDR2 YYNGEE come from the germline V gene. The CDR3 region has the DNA TGTGCCAGCAGCGTAGTGGACCGGGGACAGGGGATAAGGGGCAATCAGCCCCAGCATTTT. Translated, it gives CASSVVDRGQGIRGNQPQHF.

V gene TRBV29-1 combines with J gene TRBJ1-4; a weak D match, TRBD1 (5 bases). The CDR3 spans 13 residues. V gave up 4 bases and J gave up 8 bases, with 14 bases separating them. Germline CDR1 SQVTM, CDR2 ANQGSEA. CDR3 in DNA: TGCAGCGTTGTCGCCAGGGATAACGAAAAACTGTTTTTT. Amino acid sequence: CSVVARDNEKLFF.

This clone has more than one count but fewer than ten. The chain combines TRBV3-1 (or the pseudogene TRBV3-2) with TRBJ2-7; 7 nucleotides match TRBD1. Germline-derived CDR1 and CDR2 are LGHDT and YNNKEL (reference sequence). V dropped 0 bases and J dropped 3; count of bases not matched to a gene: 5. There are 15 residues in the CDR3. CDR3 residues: CASSQDRTGDYEQYF. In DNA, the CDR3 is TGTGCCAGCAGCCAAGATCGAACAGGGGACTACGAGCAGTACTTC.

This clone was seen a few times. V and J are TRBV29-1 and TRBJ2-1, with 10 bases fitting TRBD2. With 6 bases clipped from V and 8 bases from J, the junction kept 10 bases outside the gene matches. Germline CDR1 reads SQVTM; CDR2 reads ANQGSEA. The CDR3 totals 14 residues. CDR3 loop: CSVPPERGGDEQFF. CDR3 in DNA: TGCAGCGTCCCCCCGGAGCGGGGGGGCGATGAGCAGTTCTTC.

The CDR3 spells CSARHYNEQFF. DNA of the CDR3: TGCAGTGCTAGACATTACAATGAGCAGTTCTTC. The rearrangement links TRBV20-1 to TRBJ2-1; D not certain. V was clipped by 2 bases and J by 4 bases, with 3 bases between them. The CDR3 has 11 residues. CDR1 DFQATT and CDR2 SNEGSKA come from the germline V gene (reference sequence).

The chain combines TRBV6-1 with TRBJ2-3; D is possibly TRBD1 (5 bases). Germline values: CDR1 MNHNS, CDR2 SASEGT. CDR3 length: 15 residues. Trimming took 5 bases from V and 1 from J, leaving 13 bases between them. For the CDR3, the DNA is TGTGCCAGCAGTCCCACAAGGGGCGGCACAGATACGCAGTATTTT. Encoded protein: CASSPTRGGTDTQYF.

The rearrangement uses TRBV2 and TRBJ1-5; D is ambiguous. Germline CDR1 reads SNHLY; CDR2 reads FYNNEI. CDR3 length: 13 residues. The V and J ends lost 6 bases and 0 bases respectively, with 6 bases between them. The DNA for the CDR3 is TGTGCCAGCAGGGAGTTTAGCAATCAGCCCCAGCATTTT. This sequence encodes CASREFSNQPQHF.

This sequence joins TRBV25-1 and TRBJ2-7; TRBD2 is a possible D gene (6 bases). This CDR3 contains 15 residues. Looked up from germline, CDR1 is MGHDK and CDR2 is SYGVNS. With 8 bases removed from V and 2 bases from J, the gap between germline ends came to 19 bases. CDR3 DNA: TGTGCCAGCTCTCTCACGGGACTGGCTACCTACGAGCAGTACTTC. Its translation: CASSLTGLATYEQYF.

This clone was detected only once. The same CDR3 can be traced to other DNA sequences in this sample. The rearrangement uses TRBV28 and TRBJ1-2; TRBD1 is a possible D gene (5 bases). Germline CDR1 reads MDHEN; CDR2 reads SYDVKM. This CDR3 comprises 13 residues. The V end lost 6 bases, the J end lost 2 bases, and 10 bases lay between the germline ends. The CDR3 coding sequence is TGTGCCAGCAGCCTCAGGGCAAACTATGGCTACACCTTC. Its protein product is CASSLRANYGYTF.

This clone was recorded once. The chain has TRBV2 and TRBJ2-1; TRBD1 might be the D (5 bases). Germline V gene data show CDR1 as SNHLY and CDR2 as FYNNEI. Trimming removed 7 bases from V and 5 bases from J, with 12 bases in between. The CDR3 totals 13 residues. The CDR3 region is CASIVDRNNEQFF. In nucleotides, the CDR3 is TGTGCCAGCATAGTTGACAGAAACAATGAGCAGTTCTTC. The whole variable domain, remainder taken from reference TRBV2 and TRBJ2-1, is EPEVTQTPSHQVTQMGQEVILRCVPISNHLYFYWYRQILGQKVEFLVSFYNNEISEKSEIFDDQFSVERPDGSNFTLKIRSTKLEDSAMYFCASIVDRNNEQFFGPGTRLTVL.

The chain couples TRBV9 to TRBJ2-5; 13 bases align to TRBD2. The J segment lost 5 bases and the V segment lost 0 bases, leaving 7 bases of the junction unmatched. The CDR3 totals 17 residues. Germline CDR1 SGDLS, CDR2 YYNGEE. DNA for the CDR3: TGTGCCAGCAGCGTAGGAGCGACTAGCGGGGGGCAGGAGACCCAGTACTTC. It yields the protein CASSVGATSGGQETQYF.

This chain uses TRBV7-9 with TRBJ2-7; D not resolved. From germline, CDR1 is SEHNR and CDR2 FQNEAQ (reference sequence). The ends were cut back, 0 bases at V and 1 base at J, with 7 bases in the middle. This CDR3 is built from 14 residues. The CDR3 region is CASSLAGPSYEQYF. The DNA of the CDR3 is TGTGCCAGCAGCTTAGCGGGCCCTTCCTACGAGCAGTACTTC.

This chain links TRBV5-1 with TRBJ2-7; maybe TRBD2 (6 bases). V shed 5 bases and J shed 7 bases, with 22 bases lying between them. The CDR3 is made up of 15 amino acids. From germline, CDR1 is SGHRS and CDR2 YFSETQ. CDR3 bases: TGCGCCAGCAGGCGTGGGGGACGGGAGAAGGAGGAGCAGTACTTC. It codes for CASRRGGREKEEQYF.

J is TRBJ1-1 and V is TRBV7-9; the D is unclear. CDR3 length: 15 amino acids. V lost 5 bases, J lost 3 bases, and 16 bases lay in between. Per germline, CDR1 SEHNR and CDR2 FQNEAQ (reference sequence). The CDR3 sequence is CASSAGSERHTEAFF. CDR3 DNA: TGTGCCAGCAGCGCTGGTTCGGAGCGGCACACTGAAGCTTTCTTT.

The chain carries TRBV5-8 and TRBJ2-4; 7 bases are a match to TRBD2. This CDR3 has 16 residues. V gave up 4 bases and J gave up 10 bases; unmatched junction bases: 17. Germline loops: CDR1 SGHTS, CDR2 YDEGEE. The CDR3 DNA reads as TGTGCCAGCAGCCGGACCGAAACGGCTAGCGGAGAAATTCAGTACTTC. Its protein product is CASSRTETASGEIQYF.

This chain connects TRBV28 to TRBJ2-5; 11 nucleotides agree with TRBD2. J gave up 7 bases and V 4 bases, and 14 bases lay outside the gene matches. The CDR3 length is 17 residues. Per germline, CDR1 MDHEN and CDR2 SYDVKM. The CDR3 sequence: CASSSNRGLAGGGTQYF. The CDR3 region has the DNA TGTGCCAGCAGTTCGAACAGGGGGCTAGCGGGAGGAGGGACCCAGTACTTC. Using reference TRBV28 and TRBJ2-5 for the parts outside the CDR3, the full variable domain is DVKVTQSSRYLVKRTGEKVFLECVQDMDHENMFWYRQDPGLGLRLIYFSYDVKMKEKGDIPEGYSVSREKKERFSLILESASTNQTSMYLCASSSNRGLAGGGTQYFGPGTRLLVL.

CDR3 DNA: TGTGCCAGCTCCACAGTCGGGGGAGACGCTGAAGCTTTCTTT. Protein product: CASSTVGGDAEAFF. J is TRBJ1-1 and V is TRBV6-5; possibly TRBD1 for D (5 bases). Germline CDR1 is MNHEY and CDR2 is SVGAGI. The CDR3 loop spans 14 amino acids. V lost 8 bases and J lost 6, with 19 bases in between.